This passage covers 15 T cell receptor beta chains from one sample sequenced in a study of OX40 agonist ivuxolimab in advanced cancers. Clones were read by immunoSEQ multiplex PCR, and TCRdb kept only the in-frame ones, dropping some. The table records about 22,000 clones, nearly 90% of them present only once. The sequences come from CD4+ or CD8+ T cells sorted from blood, collected in a trial of the OX40 agonist ivuxolimab. All receptors derive from an adult with an advanced solid tumor such as melanoma, head and neck, liver or kidney cancer.

The chain has TRBV19 and TRBJ2-7, with TRBD2 matching over 9 bases. J was trimmed by 1 base and V by 6 bases; bases with no gene match: 7. The CDR3 totals 15 residues. From germline, CDR1 is LNHDA and CDR2 SQIVND (reference sequence). The CDR3: CASRIAGGDSYEQYF. CDR3 nucleotides: TGTGCCAGTAGGATTGCGGGGGGGGATTCCTACGAGCAGTACTTC.

Judged by abundance, this clone is medium-sized. The chain uses TRBV6-7 and TRBJ1-5; maybe TRBD1 (5 bases). TRBV6-7 is assigned to the ORF class and has an uncertain function. The CDR3 has 18 residues. V dropped 6 bases and J dropped 0 bases, with 21 bases sitting between them. CDR3 in DNA: TGTGCCAGCAGACCCAGGGTCGGCCCTCGCCATAGCAATCAGCCCCAGCATTTT. Protein product: CASRPRVGPRHSNQPQHF.

The chain has TRBV10-2 and TRBJ2-2; 9 bases match TRBD2. Germline trimming cut 3 bases from V and 2 bases from J; bases unmatched to any gene: 13. Looked up from germline, CDR1 is WSHSY and CDR2 is SAAADI. This CDR3 contains 19 residues. The CDR3 region is CASSDRGTISGSNTGELFF. CDR3 DNA: TGCGCCAGCAGTGATAGGGGCACTATTAGCGGGAGCAACACCGGGGAGCTGTTTTTT.

This chain connects TRBV5-1 to TRBJ2-7; D unclear. Trimming cost V 1 base and J 0 bases, with 8 bases left between them. The germline V gene has CDR1 SGHRS and CDR2 YFSETQ. This CDR3 has 14 residues. The CDR3 sequence is CASSLWGNSYEQYF. The DNA for the CDR3 is TGCGCCAGCAGCTTGTGGGGTAACTCCTACGAGCAGTACTTC. The full variable domain, completed using reference TRBV5-1 and TRBJ2-7, is KAGVTQTPRYLIKTRGQQVTLSCSPISGHRSVSWYQQTPGQGLQFLFEYFSETQRNKGNFPGRFSGRQFSNSRSEMNVSTLELGDSALYLCASSLWGNSYEQYFGPGTRLTVT.

The gene calls are TRBV7-9 and TRBJ2-1; D is unresolved. Germline V gives CDR1 SEHNR, CDR2 FQNEAQ (reference sequence). CDR3 length: 12 residues. Trimming took off 2 bases at V and 8 bases at J, with 7 bases between the two ends. CDR3 residues: CASSLSVYEQFF. The CDR3 nucleotides read TGTGCCAGCAGCTTATCAGTCTATGAGCAGTTCTTC.

CDR3 in DNA: TGTGCCAGCAGTCTAGGGTCGAACACTGAAGCTTTCTTT. Translating gives CASSLGSNTEAFF. The J gene is TRBJ1-1, the V gene TRBV6-1; D is unclear. The germline V gene has CDR1 MNHNS and CDR2 SASEGT. V dropped 5 bases and J dropped 1 base, with 8 bases sitting between them. This CDR3 has 13 amino acids.

The V call is TRBV27, the J call TRBJ1-5, with no clear D. Germline values: CDR1 MNHEY, CDR2 SMNVEV (reference sequence). The V and J ends lost 6 bases and 0 bases respectively, with 9 bases between them. The length of the CDR3 is 14 residues. DNA for the CDR3: TGTGCCAGCAGCCCCCTCGGTAGCAATCAGCCCCAGCATTTT. Translation gives CASSPLGSNQPQHF.

CDR3 amino acids: CAISGGRGRTDTQYF. CDR3 nucleotide sequence: TGTGCCATCAGTGGTGGCAGGGGACGGACAGATACGCAGTATTTT. This chain joins TRBV10-3 and TRBJ2-3; a possible D gene is TRBD1 (6 bases). The CDR3 is 15 amino acids. The germline gives CDR1 ENHRY, CDR2 SYGVKD. V dropped 4 bases and J dropped 3 bases, with 14 bases sitting between them.

V and J are TRBV25-1 and TRBJ1-5, with TRBD1 matching over 9 bases. The germline CDR1 and CDR2 sequences are MGHDK and SYGVNS. V shed 2 bases, J shed 3 bases, and the junction held 5 bases outside the gene matches. The CDR3 has 16 amino acids. The CDR3 DNA follows: TGTGCCAGCAGTGAAGGGGACAGGGAATACAATCAGCCCCAGCATTTT. It yields the protein CASSEGDREYNQPQHF. Looking up the rest from reference TRBV25-1 and TRBJ1-5 gives the full variable domain: EADIYQTPRYLVIGTGKKITLECSQTMGHDKMYWYQQDPGMELHLIHYSYGVNSTEKGDLSSESTVSRIRTEHFPLTLESARPSHTSQYLCASSEGDREYNQPQHFGDGTRLSIL.

The V gene is TRBV19, the J gene TRBJ1-5; D might be TRBD1 (6 bases). The ends were cut back, 5 bases at V and 0 bases at J, with 11 bases in the middle. The CDR3 covers 15 residues. Germline V gives CDR1 LNHDA, CDR2 SQIVND (reference sequence). CDR3: CASSEDRNSNQPQHF. For the CDR3, the DNA is TGTGCCAGTAGTGAGGACAGAAATAGCAATCAGCCCCAGCATTTT.

The chain carries TRBV7-9 and TRBJ2-3, with TRBD2 identical over 9 bases. V trimming: 3 bases; J trimming: 6 bases; junction bases outside the gene matches: 7. Germline V gives CDR1 SEHNR, CDR2 FQNEAQ (reference sequence). The CDR3 spans 15 residues. CDR3 in amino acids: CASSLGTSSVDTQYF. The CDR3 nucleotides read TGTGCCAGCAGCTTGGGGACTAGCTCGGTCGATACGCAGTATTTT.

J is TRBJ2-1 and V is TRBV14; the D gene is possibly TRBD2 (6 bases). V lost 0 bases to trimming and J lost 4 bases, with 13 bases between them. Germline V gives CDR1 SGHDN, CDR2 FVKESK. The CDR3 sequence is 16 residues long. CDR3 coding DNA: TGTGCCAGCAGCCAAGATCCAGCGGGCGTATACAATGAGCAGTTCTTC. Translating gives CASSQDPAGVYNEQFF. The variable domain in full, with the rest retrieved from reference TRBV14 and TRBJ2-1, is EAGVTQFPSHSVIEKGQTVTLRCDPISGHDNLYWYRRVMGKEIKFLLHFVKESKQDESGMPNNRFLAERTGGTYSTLKVQPAELEDSGVYFCASSQDPAGVYNEQFFGPGTRLTVL.

This chain's CDR3 is CASSVGSGVDEQYF. CDR3 DNA sequence: TGTGCCAGCAGCGTAGGGTCAGGGGTGGACGAGCAGTACTTC. The chain employs TRBV9 and TRBJ2-7; D might be TRBD1 (6 bases). The V end lost 0 bases, the J end lost 5 bases, and 12 bases lay between the germline ends. The germline V gene has CDR1 SGDLS and CDR2 YYNGEE. The CDR3 contains 14 residues.

The V and J genes are TRBV9 and TRBJ2-1; TRBD2 aligns across 10 bases. After removal of 2 bases from V and 9 bases from J, the junction contained 8 bases not matched to a gene. This CDR3 is built from 15 residues. The V gene's germline CDR1 is SGDLS and CDR2 YYNGEE. The CDR3 region is CASSVDPGLASEQFF. The CDR3 bases are TGTGCCAGCAGCGTGGATCCGGGACTAGCGAGTGAGCAGTTCTTC. Combining the CDR3 with reference TRBV9 and TRBJ2-1 gives the whole variable domain DSGVTQTPKHLITATGQRVTLRCSPRSGDLSVYWYQQSLDQGLQFLIQYYNGEERAKGNILERFSAQQFPDLHSELNLSSLELGDSALYFCASSVDPGLASEQFFGPGTRLTVL.

The V call is TRBV5-6, the J call TRBJ2-7; tentatively, D is TRBD1 (6 bases). Looked up from germline, CDR1 is SGHDT and CDR2 is YYEEEE. The germline V and J ends were trimmed by 4 bases and 0 bases, with 14 bases remaining between them. This CDR3 is 15 amino acids long. In DNA form, the CDR3 reads TGTGCCAGCAGCACAGTATGGGGACACTCCTACGAGCAGTACTTC. Its protein is CASSTVWGHSYEQYF.